This is a list of T cell receptor beta chains from one sample in a study of CD8 T cells in ankylosing spondylitis. In TCRdb, the 5' RACE reads were re-called with MiXCR into one record per CDR3 protein. This table has hundreds of thousands of distinct CDR3 sequences, around 26% appearing once. Sequencing input: blood, either unsorted or a sorted T cell fraction (not recorded which). The receptors shown here come from a male donor with ankylosing spondylitis. The CDR3 runs from the conserved cysteine through the conserved F or W. D genes are given only for firm matches. Only some rows state a clone size, as once, few, many or a class for expanded clones.

v_gene: TRBV19; d_gene: NA; abundance: few; j_gene: TRBJ1-1; CDR3nt: TGTGCCAGTAGTATGGGGGCGGGGGTGAACACTGAAGCTTTCTTT; CDR3aa: CASSMGAGVNTEAFF
v_gene: TRBV6-1; d_gene: TRBD2; abundance: NA; j_gene: TRBJ2-1; CDR3nt: TGTGCCAGTGGGAGACTAGCGGGAGGCAATGAGCAGTTCTTC; CDR3aa: CASGRLAGGNEQFF
v_gene: TRBV29-1; d_gene: NA; abundance: few; j_gene: TRBJ1-5; CDR3nt: TGCAGCGTTGAAGGTCCTGGTCAGCCCCAGCATTTT; CDR3aa: CSVEGPGQPQHF
v_gene: TRBV20-1; d_gene: NA; abundance: once; j_gene: TRBJ2-2; CDR3nt: TGCAGTGCTAGAACCGGGACGGTGAACACCGGGGAGCTGATTTTT; CDR3aa: CSARTGTVNTGELIF
v_gene: TRBV6-1; d_gene: TRBD1; abundance: few; j_gene: TRBJ2-1; CDR3nt: TGTGCCAGCATCGACTCGGGGACAGGGCTTGCTAATGAGCAGTTCTTC; CDR3aa: CASIDSGTGLANEQFF
v_gene: TRBV19; d_gene: NA; abundance: once; j_gene: TRBJ2-3; CDR3nt: TGTGCCAGTACCATACATCTGGGGGGTGAAGGAATTGCAAATACGCAGTATTTT; CDR3aa: CASTIHLGGEGIANTQYF
v_gene: TRBV18; d_gene: NA; abundance: NA; j_gene: TRBJ1-4; CDR3nt: TGTGCCAGCTCACCGACCACAGGGTTGGGTGCTAATGAAAAACTGTCTTTT; CDR3aa: CASSPTTGLGANEKLSF
v_gene: TRBV20-1; d_gene: TRBD2; abundance: few; j_gene: TRBJ2-1; CDR3nt: TGCAGTGCTAGAACTAGCGGGAGAGGTTCCTACAATGAGCAGTTCTTC; CDR3aa: CSARTSGRGSYNEQFF
v_gene: TRBV18; d_gene: NA; abundance: NA; j_gene: TRBJ2-1; CDR3nt: TGTGCCAGCTCACCTTTTCCATCTAGCTCCTACAATGAGCAGTTCTTC; CDR3aa: CASSPFPSSSYNEQFF
v_gene: TRBV7-9; d_gene: TRBD1; abundance: few; j_gene: TRBJ1-1; CDR3nt: TGTGCCAGCAGCCCCCGACAGGGTCACACTGAAGCTTTCTTT; CDR3aa: CASSPRQGHTEAFF
v_gene: TRBV2; d_gene: NA; abundance: NA; j_gene: TRBJ1-4; CDR3nt: TGTGCCAGCAGTGAGGGTCAGGTGAATGAAAAACTGTTTTTT; CDR3aa: CASSEGQVNEKLFF
v_gene: TRBV12-3/TRBV12-4; d_gene: NA; abundance: NA; j_gene: TRBJ2-7; CDR3nt: TGTGCCAGCAGTTTAACACGGGCGCAGTACTTC; CDR3aa: CASSLTRAQYF
v_gene: TRBV6-5; d_gene: NA; abundance: NA; j_gene: TRBJ1-2; CDR3nt: TGTGCCAGCAGTTCCGAGGACGCTGGCTACACCTTC; CDR3aa: CASSSEDAGYTF
v_gene: TRBV5-4; d_gene: NA; abundance: NA; j_gene: TRBJ1-1; CDR3nt: TGTGCCAGCAGCTTGGACGAGCGAGAAGCTTTCTTT; CDR3aa: CASSLDEREAFF
v_gene: TRBV19; d_gene: NA; abundance: NA; j_gene: TRBJ1-2; CDR3nt: TGTGCCAGTAGTATCGAGCTCCAGACCTATGGCTACACCTTC; CDR3aa: CASSIELQTYGYTF
v_gene: TRBV20-1; d_gene: NA; abundance: many; j_gene: TRBJ2-1; CDR3nt: TGCAGTGCTAGGTCTCCCACTGACTACAATGAGCAGTTCTTC; CDR3aa: CSARSPTDYNEQFF
v_gene: TRBV5-1; d_gene: NA; abundance: NA; j_gene: TRBJ2-5; CDR3nt: TGCGCCAGCAGTTTCAGAAACCAAGAGACCCAGTACTTC; CDR3aa: CASSFRNQETQYF
v_gene: TRBV29-1; d_gene: NA; abundance: few; j_gene: TRBJ2-5; CDR3nt: TGCAGCGTTGATTATTCAGAGCAAGAGACCCAGTACTTC; CDR3aa: CSVDYSEQETQYF
v_gene: TRBV24-1; d_gene: NA; abundance: NA; j_gene: TRBJ1-5; CDR3nt: TGTGCCACCAGTGAAGGACGGTCAGGTAGCAATCAGCCCCAGCATTTT; CDR3aa: CATSEGRSGSNQPQHF
v_gene: TRBV11-2; d_gene: NA; abundance: few; j_gene: TRBJ1-1; CDR3nt: TGTGCCAGCAGCCCCGTAGGGGTCAGCCGGGCTGAAGCTTTCTTT; CDR3aa: CASSPVGVSRAEAFF
v_gene: TRBV12-3/TRBV12-4; d_gene: NA; abundance: few; j_gene: TRBJ1-5; CDR3nt: TGTGCCAGCAGCCCCTGGACAGAGGGTCAGCCCCAGCATTTT; CDR3aa: CASSPWTEGQPQHF
v_gene: TRBV5-5; d_gene: NA; abundance: NA; j_gene: TRBJ1-4; CDR3nt: TGTGCCAGCAGAGTGCCGCCACAGGGTGAAAAACTGTTTTTT; CDR3aa: CASRVPPQGEKLFF
v_gene: TRBV27; d_gene: TRBD1; abundance: NA; j_gene: TRBJ2-7; CDR3nt: TGTGCCAGCAGTTTATCATCCCCGGGACAGGGTTACGAGCAGTACTTC; CDR3aa: CASSLSSPGQGYEQYF
v_gene: TRBV4-2; d_gene: TRBD2; abundance: few; j_gene: TRBJ2-1; CDR3nt: TGTGCCAGCAGCCGGAGACTAGCGGGAGGGCCCTCCTACAATGAGCAGTTCTTC; CDR3aa: CASSRRLAGGPSYNEQFF
v_gene: TRBV24-1; d_gene: TRBD1; abundance: few; j_gene: TRBJ2-3; CDR3nt: TGTGCCACCAGTGATCCCGGGACAGAAAGCACAGATACGCAGTATTTT; CDR3aa: CATSDPGTESTDTQYF
v_gene: TRBV5-1; d_gene: TRBD2; abundance: few; j_gene: TRBJ2-2; CDR3nt: TGCGCCAGCAGACCAGCGGGACTAGCTTACACCGGGGAGCTGTTTTTT; CDR3aa: CASRPAGLAYTGELFF
v_gene: TRBV5-5; d_gene: NA; abundance: NA; j_gene: TRBJ2-1; CDR3nt: TGTGCCAGCAGCTTGGAGGGAGCGGACAATGAGCAGTTCTTC; CDR3aa: CASSLEGADNEQFF
v_gene: TRBV5-1; d_gene: NA; abundance: NA; j_gene: TRBJ2-1; CDR3nt: TGCGCCAGCAGCTTCGACCTATATGAGCAGTTCTTC; CDR3aa: CASSFDLYEQFF
v_gene: TRBV7-2; d_gene: NA; abundance: NA; j_gene: TRBJ2-7; CDR3nt: TGTGCCAGCAGCTCCCAGCAGGTCACTAACTCCTACGAGCAGTACTTC; CDR3aa: CASSSQQVTNSYEQYF
v_gene: TRBV4-2; d_gene: TRBD2; abundance: few; j_gene: TRBJ2-1; CDR3nt: TGTGCCAGCAGCCCCCGGGATAGCGGGAGCTCCTACAATGAGCAGTTCTTC; CDR3aa: CASSPRDSGSSYNEQFF
v_gene: TRBV5-4; d_gene: NA; abundance: few; j_gene: TRBJ2-1; CDR3nt: TGTGCCAGCAGCTTGGTCGGTAGCGGACACAATGAGCAGTTCTTC; CDR3aa: CASSLVGSGHNEQFF
v_gene: TRBV15; d_gene: NA; abundance: many; j_gene: TRBJ2-5; CDR3nt: TGTGCCACCAGCAGAGATGATACAGGACAAGAGACCCAGTACTTC; CDR3aa: CATSRDDTGQETQYF
v_gene: TRBV24-1; d_gene: TRBD2; abundance: few; j_gene: TRBJ2-1; CDR3nt: TGTGCCACCCGTCCCCAAGGAAGCGGGAGTGGGGATGAGCAGTTCTTC; CDR3aa: CATRPQGSGSGDEQFF
v_gene: TRBV4-2; d_gene: NA; abundance: NA; j_gene: TRBJ1-2; CDR3nt: TGTGCCAGCAGCCAGGCACAGGGAGAGGTTAACTATGGCTACACCTTC; CDR3aa: CASSQAQGEVNYGYTF
v_gene: TRBV5-1; d_gene: TRBD1; abundance: few; j_gene: TRBJ2-1; CDR3nt: TGCGCCAGCAGCTCCTACTCGTCCCGGGACAGGGAGGAGCAGTTCTTC; CDR3aa: CASSSYSSRDREEQFF
v_gene: TRBV12-3/TRBV12-4; d_gene: NA; abundance: few; j_gene: TRBJ1-3; CDR3nt: TGTGCCAGCAGTCGGGGGGCGAGAGGAAACACCATATATTTT; CDR3aa: CASSRGARGNTIYF
v_gene: TRBV7-9; d_gene: TRBD2; abundance: NA; j_gene: TRBJ2-2; CDR3nt: TGTGCCAGCAGCCCCGGACTAGTTTCCGGGGAGCTGTTTTTT; CDR3aa: CASSPGLVSGELFF
v_gene: TRBV20-1; d_gene: TRBD2; abundance: few; j_gene: TRBJ2-7; CDR3nt: TGCAGTTCCCTAGCGAGCGGGTTTCCTGGGCGGGAGGTTGAGCAGTACTTC; CDR3aa: CSSLASGFPGREVEQYF
v_gene: TRBV5-1; d_gene: TRBD2; abundance: NA; j_gene: TRBJ2-3; CDR3nt: TGCGCCAGCTCTCCGGATAGCGGGTTCAGCACAGATACGCAGTATTTT; CDR3aa: CASSPDSGFSTDTQYF
v_gene: TRBV5-1; d_gene: TRBD1; abundance: NA; j_gene: TRBJ2-1; CDR3nt: TGCGCCAGCAGCACCGTCGAGGGGGCAGTCAATGAGCAGTTCTTC; CDR3aa: CASSTVEGAVNEQFF
v_gene: TRBV7-2; d_gene: TRBD1; abundance: few; j_gene: TRBJ1-5; CDR3nt: TGTGCCAGCAGCTTAGTGGGCCAGGGGGACAATCAGCCCCAGCATTTT; CDR3aa: CASSLVGQGDNQPQHF
v_gene: TRBV10-1; d_gene: NA; abundance: NA; j_gene: TRBJ2-3; CDR3nt: TGCGCCAGCAGTGAGTCAGTGGACCAAACAGATACGCAGTATTTT; CDR3aa: CASSESVDQTDTQYF
v_gene: TRBV11-1; d_gene: TRBD1; abundance: many; j_gene: TRBJ2-1; CDR3nt: TGTGCCAGCAGCTCAAGACAGGGGCACTCCTACAATGAGCAGTTCTTC; CDR3aa: CASSSRQGHSYNEQFF
v_gene: TRBV5-1; d_gene: TRBD2; abundance: few; j_gene: TRBJ2-5; CDR3nt: TGCGCCAGCAGCCAGTTAGCGGGAGCTGGGGAGACCCAGTACTTC; CDR3aa: CASSQLAGAGETQYF
v_gene: TRBV19; d_gene: NA; abundance: NA; j_gene: TRBJ2-3; CDR3nt: TGTGCCAGTAGTTCGGGACCTACCACAGATACGCAGTATTTT; CDR3aa: CASSSGPTTDTQYF
v_gene: TRBV21-1; d_gene: NA; abundance: NA; j_gene: TRBJ1-5; CDR3nt: TGTGCCAGCAGCAGTGAAGCTTTACTAGCTGGGCAGCCCCAGCATTTT; CDR3aa: CASSSEALLAGQPQHF
v_gene: TRBV3-1; d_gene: NA; abundance: few; j_gene: TRBJ2-5; CDR3nt: TGTGCCAGCAGCCAAGTTTTAGCGTACCAAGAGACCCAGTACTTC; CDR3aa: CASSQVLAYQETQYF
v_gene: TRBV6-2/TRBV6-3; d_gene: NA; abundance: NA; j_gene: TRBJ1-1; CDR3nt: TGTGCCAGCAGTTACACAGGGTCGGGGGTCACTGAAGCTTTCTTT; CDR3aa: CASSYTGSGVTEAFF
v_gene: TRBV5-1; d_gene: NA; abundance: NA; j_gene: TRBJ2-7; CDR3nt: TGCGCCAGCAGCCCAGAACTAACAGAGCCGGCCGAGCAGTACTTC; CDR3aa: CASSPELTEPAEQYF
v_gene: TRBV20-1; d_gene: TRBD1; abundance: NA; j_gene: TRBJ2-7; CDR3nt: TGCAGTGCTAGAGATTTCCAGGGGGCGGGTGAGCAGTACTTC; CDR3aa: CSARDFQGAGEQYF
v_gene: TRBV3-1; d_gene: NA; abundance: NA; j_gene: TRBJ1-2; CDR3nt: TGTGCCAGCAGCCCTTCCTTGACAGCCAACTATGGCTACACCTTC; CDR3aa: CASSPSLTANYGYTF
v_gene: TRBV5-6; d_gene: NA; abundance: once; j_gene: TRBJ2-3; CDR3nt: TGTGCCAGCAGCAATTTAGCAGACGATACGCAGTATTTT; CDR3aa: CASSNLADDTQYF
v_gene: TRBV27; d_gene: TRBD2; abundance: NA; j_gene: TRBJ2-3; CDR3nt: TGTGCCAGCAGTCGGCTAGCGGGAGAAACAGATACGCAGTATTTT; CDR3aa: CASSRLAGETDTQYF
v_gene: TRBV29-1; d_gene: TRBD1; abundance: NA; j_gene: TRBJ1-1; CDR3nt: TGCAGCGTATCAGGGGGCGAGACAGCTTTCTTT; CDR3aa: CSVSGGETAFF
v_gene: TRBV13; d_gene: TRBD2; abundance: few; j_gene: TRBJ2-3; CDR3nt: TGTGCCAGCAGCGAGGGACTAGCGGGAACGGCAGATACGCAGTATTTT; CDR3aa: CASSEGLAGTADTQYF
v_gene: TRBV7-2; d_gene: NA; abundance: once; j_gene: TRBJ1-3; CDR3nt: TGTGCCAGCAGCTTAGCCAGGGTCCACAGCTCTGGAAACACCATATATTTT; CDR3aa: CASSLARVHSSGNTIYF
v_gene: TRBV5-1; d_gene: NA; abundance: NA; j_gene: TRBJ2-3; CDR3nt: TGCGCCAGCAGCAGACAGGGAGGCGCAGATACGCAGTATTTT; CDR3aa: CASSRQGGADTQYF
v_gene: TRBV5-1; d_gene: TRBD1; abundance: NA; j_gene: TRBJ1-4; CDR3nt: TGCGCCAGCGGTGGCCTAGGGGACAGGGATGAAAAACTGTTTTTT; CDR3aa: CASGGLGDRDEKLFF
v_gene: TRBV7-2; d_gene: NA; abundance: few; j_gene: TRBJ2-4; CDR3nt: TGTGCCAGCAGCTCCCGAGGTGGCCTAGCCAAAAACATTCAGTACTTC; CDR3aa: CASSSRGGLAKNIQYF